The rows below give T cell receptor beta chains drawn from one sample of a study of cytomegalovirus exposure and HLA in healthy donors. Profiled with immunoSEQ multiplex PCR; TCRdb holds only in-frame clones, not every one. Here the sample spans 150,000 to 170,000 clones, around 81% being singletons. The sample consisted of PBMCs. Receptors originate from a woman in her thirties or forties in good health and CMV-seropositive. The CDR3 runs from the conserved cysteine through the conserved F or W. D genes are given only for firm matches. Not every row has a clone size; where given, it reads once, few, many or a size class.

CDR3nt: TGTGCCAGTAGTATGGCCAGCCGGGTCTACGAGCAGTACTTC; CDR3aa: CASSMASRVYEQYF; v_gene: TRBV19; abundance: NA; j_gene: TRBJ2-7; d_gene: NA
CDR3nt: TGTGCCAGCAGTGATGCTAGCTGGAATGAGCAGTTCTTC; CDR3aa: CASSDASWNEQFF; v_gene: TRBV2; abundance: NA; j_gene: TRBJ2-1; d_gene: NA
CDR3nt: TGCAGTGCAACCCCAGGGGTAGAAGCTTTCTTT; CDR3aa: CSATPGVEAFF; v_gene: TRBV20-1; abundance: NA; j_gene: TRBJ1-1; d_gene: NA
CDR3nt: TGTGCCAGCAGCTTTGGGCCCTCACCAGGGTACAATGAGCAGTTCTTC; CDR3aa: CASSFGPSPGYNEQFF; v_gene: TRBV5-4; abundance: NA; j_gene: TRBJ2-1; d_gene: NA
CDR3nt: TGTGCCAGTAGTATAGGCCCAGGGGTGGGCGTAAGCTCCTACAATGAGCAGTTCTTC; CDR3aa: CASSIGPGVGVSSYNEQFF; v_gene: TRBV19; abundance: once; j_gene: TRBJ2-1; d_gene: NA
CDR3nt: TGCGCCAGCAGCTCTGCTTCAGGGGGCCGGAATGAGCAGTTCTTC; CDR3aa: CASSSASGGRNEQFF; v_gene: TRBV5-1; abundance: few; j_gene: TRBJ2-1; d_gene: TRBD1
CDR3nt: TGTGCCATCAGTGAGTCTGAGGGGGCTGGGGCCAACGTCCTGACTTTC; CDR3aa: CAISESEGAGANVLTF; v_gene: TRBV10-3; abundance: NA; j_gene: TRBJ2-6; d_gene: NA
CDR3nt: TGTGCCAGCAGTTCCCAGGGGGTGTCGAACACTGAAGCTTTCTTT; CDR3aa: CASSSQGVSNTEAFF; v_gene: TRBV28; abundance: NA; j_gene: TRBJ1-1; d_gene: TRBD1
CDR3nt: TGTGCCAGCAGCCCCGGCCCCCCCTCTAGCGGAGGTCAAGAGACCCAGTACTTC; CDR3aa: CASSPGPPSSGGQETQYF; v_gene: TRBV5-5; abundance: NA; j_gene: TRBJ2-5; d_gene: TRBD2
CDR3nt: TGTGCCACCAGCAGAGGCTACGGCGGTAGCTCCTACAATGAGCAGTTCTTC; CDR3aa: CATSRGYGGSSYNEQFF; v_gene: TRBV15; abundance: NA; j_gene: TRBJ2-1; d_gene: NA
CDR3nt: TGTGCCAGCAGTTTACAGGGGGAAAAACTGTTTTTT; CDR3aa: CASSLQGEKLFF; v_gene: TRBV28; abundance: once; j_gene: TRBJ1-4; d_gene: NA
CDR3nt: TGTGCCAGCAGCTTGTCAGGGAATAAGCCCCAGCATTTT; CDR3aa: CASSLSGNKPQHF; v_gene: TRBV7-8; abundance: NA; j_gene: TRBJ1-5; d_gene: NA
CDR3nt: TGTGCCAGTAGTGTGTTAGCGGGAGGTACTGGCACAGATACGCAGTATTTT; CDR3aa: CASSVLAGGTGTDTQYF; v_gene: TRBV19; abundance: NA; j_gene: TRBJ2-3; d_gene: TRBD2
CDR3nt: TGTGCCAGCAGTGAAGTGGGAGGGTTTCAGCCCCAGCATTTT; CDR3aa: CASSEVGGFQPQHF; v_gene: TRBV6-1; abundance: NA; j_gene: TRBJ1-5; d_gene: NA
CDR3nt: TGTGCCAGCAGTTACAGGGGGCGCACTGAAGCTTTCTTT; CDR3aa: CASSYRGRTEAFF; v_gene: TRBV6-6; abundance: NA; j_gene: TRBJ1-1; d_gene: TRBD1
CDR3nt: TGTGCCACCAGCAACCCCCTAGACAGTACGATAAGCACAGATACGCAGTATTTT; CDR3aa: CATSNPLDSTISTDTQYF; v_gene: TRBV15; abundance: NA; j_gene: TRBJ2-3; d_gene: NA
CDR3nt: TGTGCCAGCAGCGTAGTTGCGGCGGGAGGGAACAATGAGCAGTTCTTC; CDR3aa: CASSVVAAGGNNEQFF; v_gene: TRBV9; abundance: NA; j_gene: TRBJ2-1; d_gene: TRBD2
CDR3nt: TGTGCCAGCAGCGTAACAGCGGGAGTTGCAGATACGCAGTATTTT; CDR3aa: CASSVTAGVADTQYF; v_gene: TRBV7-9; abundance: NA; j_gene: TRBJ2-3; d_gene: TRBD2
CDR3nt: TGTGCCACCAGCAGAGTTCCAAGTGGCCCAACCCTCGGGAATGAGCAGTTCTTC; CDR3aa: CATSRVPSGPTLGNEQFF; v_gene: TRBV15; abundance: NA; j_gene: TRBJ2-1; d_gene: NA
CDR3nt: TGTGCCAGCAGGAGGACTAGCGGGAGGGCGAACACCGGGGAGCTGTTTTTT; CDR3aa: CASRRTSGRANTGELFF; v_gene: TRBV2; abundance: NA; j_gene: TRBJ2-2; d_gene: TRBD2
CDR3nt: TGTGCCAGTAGTATAGGGCGGGAGAGGGGGTATGAGCAGTTCTTC; CDR3aa: CASSIGRERGYEQFF; v_gene: TRBV19; abundance: few; j_gene: TRBJ2-1; d_gene: NA
CDR3nt: TGTGCCAGCAGCCCACAGACAGGGAAAGACTCTGGGGCCAACGTCCTGACTTTC; CDR3aa: CASSPQTGKDSGANVLTF; v_gene: TRBV7-3; abundance: NA; j_gene: TRBJ2-6; d_gene: TRBD1
CDR3nt: TGCGCCAGCGGGGAGGGAGGCACAGATACGCAGTATTTT; CDR3aa: CASGEGGTDTQYF; v_gene: TRBV5-1; abundance: few; j_gene: TRBJ2-3; d_gene: TRBD2
CDR3nt: TGTGCCACCAGCGACCGGGACAGTCGACTCTCCCGGGAAGCTTTCTTT; CDR3aa: CATSDRDSRLSREAFF; v_gene: TRBV15; abundance: NA; j_gene: TRBJ1-1; d_gene: TRBD1
CDR3nt: TGTGCCAGCAGCTTAACTCGGGAGGGGTCAGATACGCAGTATTTT; CDR3aa: CASSLTREGSDTQYF; v_gene: TRBV7-3; abundance: NA; j_gene: TRBJ2-3; d_gene: TRBD2
CDR3nt: TGTGCCAGCAGCGAGGTGGGAGAGACCCAGTACTTC; CDR3aa: CASSEVGETQYF; v_gene: TRBV6-5; abundance: NA; j_gene: TRBJ2-5; d_gene: NA
CDR3nt: TGTGCCAGCACCTTAGGGGGAGCTCCCACAGATACGCAGTATTTT; CDR3aa: CASTLGGAPTDTQYF; v_gene: TRBV6-6; abundance: few; j_gene: TRBJ2-3; d_gene: NA
CDR3nt: TGTGCCAGCAGTCCCCCGGGGAGGGCACAAGCTTTCTTT; CDR3aa: CASSPPGRAQAFF; v_gene: TRBV28; abundance: NA; j_gene: TRBJ1-1; d_gene: NA
CDR3nt: TGTGCCAGCTCACCACAGACAGGCCTGAACACTGAAGCTTTCTTT; CDR3aa: CASSPQTGLNTEAFF; v_gene: TRBV18; abundance: NA; j_gene: TRBJ1-1; d_gene: NA
CDR3nt: TGTGCCAGCAGCCGTGGTGTAGGACAGGGGGTCTCCTACGAGCAGTACTTC; CDR3aa: CASSRGVGQGVSYEQYF; v_gene: TRBV7-3; abundance: NA; j_gene: TRBJ2-7; d_gene: TRBD1
CDR3nt: TGTGCCAGCAGCTTTACAGGGAGTGCCTACGAGCAGTACTTC; CDR3aa: CASSFTGSAYEQYF; v_gene: TRBV5-6; abundance: NA; j_gene: TRBJ2-7; d_gene: NA
CDR3nt: TGTGCCAGCCTACAGGGGAGTAACACTGAAGCTTTCTTT; CDR3aa: CASLQGSNTEAFF; v_gene: TRBV18; abundance: NA; j_gene: TRBJ1-1; d_gene: TRBD1
CDR3nt: TGTGCCAGCAGCGTTGGGGCGGGAGGGCCACTGACGGAGACCCAGTACTTC; CDR3aa: CASSVGAGGPLTETQYF; v_gene: TRBV9; abundance: NA; j_gene: TRBJ2-5; d_gene: TRBD2
CDR3nt: TGTGCCTGGAGTATACAGGGACGCTACGAGCAGTACTTC; CDR3aa: CAWSIQGRYEQYF; v_gene: TRBV30; abundance: NA; j_gene: TRBJ2-7; d_gene: NA
CDR3nt: TGTGCCAGCAGCTCCGGACTAGCGGGCACCGGGGAGCTGTTTTTT; CDR3aa: CASSSGLAGTGELFF; v_gene: TRBV7-9; abundance: NA; j_gene: TRBJ2-2; d_gene: TRBD2
CDR3nt: TGTGCCAGCAGTGCCGGGGACAGCTCCTACGAGCAGTACTTC; CDR3aa: CASSAGDSSYEQYF; v_gene: TRBV6-1; abundance: NA; j_gene: TRBJ2-7; d_gene: TRBD1
CDR3nt: TGTGCCAGCAGGCCTAACAGGGGAGCTAATGAAAAACTGTTTTTT; CDR3aa: CASRPNRGANEKLFF; v_gene: TRBV28; abundance: NA; j_gene: TRBJ1-4; d_gene: TRBD1
CDR3nt: TGTGCCAGCAGTGAAACGGACAGGGGGACTGAAGCTTTCTTT; CDR3aa: CASSETDRGTEAFF; v_gene: TRBV6-1; abundance: NA; j_gene: TRBJ1-1; d_gene: TRBD1
CDR3nt: TGTGCCAGCAGTTCGGGACAGGCGTACTATAGCAATCAGCCCCAGCATTTT; CDR3aa: CASSSGQAYYSNQPQHF; v_gene: TRBV27; abundance: NA; j_gene: TRBJ1-5; d_gene: TRBD1
CDR3nt: TGTGCCAGCAGCAAACAGGAGAACACTGAAGCTTTCTTT; CDR3aa: CASSKQENTEAFF; v_gene: TRBV7-3; abundance: NA; j_gene: TRBJ1-1; d_gene: NA
CDR3nt: TGTGCCACCAGCCGGTCTTCAGGGGGAGGAGAGCAGTTCTTC; CDR3aa: CATSRSSGGGEQFF; v_gene: TRBV15; abundance: NA; j_gene: TRBJ2-1; d_gene: NA